The T cell receptor (beta chain) under discussion was sequenced for a study of OX40 agonist ivuxolimab in advanced cancers. Regarding the complete study: Ivuxolimab was a fully human IgG2 agonistic monoclonal antibody targeting the costimulatory receptor OX40 (CD134). Patients were allowed to have had prior anti-PD-1, anti-PD-L1 or anti-CTLA-4 therapy, and approximately 39% of the dose-escalation patients had been treated with checkpoint inhibitors. The point of sequencing TCRbeta in the periphery was to test whether ivuxolimab changed TCR sequence diversity and drove clonal T-cell expansion. The monotherapy dose-escalation portion (N of about 57 patients) of the phase I ivuxolimab trial is reported in the paper. Of the 50 to 55 patients in dose escalation, 19 had hepatocellular carcinoma, some 15 had melanoma, 9 had renal cell carcinoma and 9 had head and neck cancer. Intravenous ivuxolimab was administered to patients every 2 weeks at six dose levels: 0.01, 0.1, 0.3, 1.5, 3 and 10 mg/kg. In the dose-escalation cohort, around four fifths of patients were male, and the mean age was around 60 years with a range of about 20 to 80. Partial responses were achieved by three dose-escalation patients, of whom one had hepatocellular carcinoma and two had cutaneous melanoma. General conclusions and limits of the study: Clonal expansion of both CD4+ and CD8+ blood T cells was observed from baseline to week 6 at doses 0.1 to 3.0 mg/kg. The antigen specificity of the clonally expanded peripheral T cells was not determined. Partial responders in the 0.1-3.0 mg/kg groups had among the lowest normalized peripheral clonal expansion, especially among CD8+ T cells. Low levels of normalized T-cell clonal expansion were also seen in some nonresponding patients. After ivuxolimab, expanded clones were on average more numerous among CD8+ T cells than among CD4+ T cells.

CDR1 and CDR2 are read off the germline V gene (reference sequence) as MNHEY and SMNVEV. The CDR3 spans 14 residues, from the cysteine through the phenylalanine. Solely the CDR3 DNA is kept, with 42 bases framed from the first base. Unmatched junction bases come to 3, with V trimmed by 5 bases and J by 2 bases. Comments on this clone: The target of this receptor is not known. The input lacks base qualities; no much larger clone sits a single base away.

To sequence the TCRbeta CDR3 region, genomic DNA was isolated from the sorted cells. The immunoSEQ Assay was used for sequencing of TCRbeta CDR3 regions. TCRdb took over this immuneACCESS table, retaining in-frame rearrangements with V and J assigned. Such tables are incomplete; in checked studies, under half of the missing clones stem from an unresolved V gene, and the remainder is unexplained. In this sample the table shows about 30,000 clones, more than 85% of which occur a single time. The top ten clones comprise about a tenth of the sample. Patients with autoimmune disease history or receiving systemic immunosuppression were excluded from the trial. In every dose cohort, peripheral blood was drawn for TCR sequencing at baseline, cycle 4 day 1, and cycle 7 day 1. The samples were drawn from a first-in-human, open-label, multicenter phase I dose-escalation trial of ivuxolimab. Adults with locally advanced or metastatic melanoma, renal cell carcinoma, hepatocellular carcinoma or head and neck squamous cell carcinoma were enrolled in the trial. Before TCR sequencing, CD4+ T cells and CD8+ T cells from peripheral blood were sorted into separate populations.

Sample: CD4+ or CD8+ T cells sorted from blood, taken in a trial of the OX40 agonist ivuxolimab. The rearranged chain carries TRBV27 and TRBJ1-5; the junction holds 7 bases that match TRBD1. This TCR came from an adult with an advanced solid tumor such as melanoma, head and neck, liver or kidney cancer. The DNA sequence is TGTGCCAGCAGTCCCGGACAGGGCAATCAGCCCCAGCATTTT. It translates to CASSPGQGNQPQHF.